The present entry profiles one T cell receptor (beta chain) with its context. In germline, CDR1 is WNHNN, CDR2 SYGVQD (reference sequence). V trimming: 3 bases; J trimming: 8 bases; junction bases outside the gene matches: 7. The CDR3 runs to 14 residues. The PCR employed 60 Vbeta primers together with 13 Jbeta primers. TCRdb's copy holds only in-frame clones and misses some; the assay was immunoSEQ multiplex PCR. Here the sample spans over 150,000 clones, roughly 77% being singletons. This sample was taken from a study of cytomegalovirus exposure and HLA in healthy donors. The clonotype comes from a woman in her thirties or forties in good health and CMV-seropositive. Sample: PBMCs. This chain links TRBV10-1 with TRBJ2-1, with 7 bases fitting TRBD2. CDR3 coding DNA: TGCGCCAGCAGTGATCTTCGGGGGGTTGATGAGCAGTTCTTC. Protein product: CASSDLRGVDEQFF.